The present TCR beta chain was sequenced within a study of blood T cell repertoires in COVID-19. Study overall: Whether acute or convalescent, the COVID-19 samples came from the United States, Italy and Spain. PBMCs, B-cell-depleted T cells, or T cells provided the cDNA or gDNA that made up the material.

How the authors handled the data: Counts of nucleated cells, estimated from reference gene primer amplification, were obtained. TCRdb's copy holds only in-frame clones and misses some; the assay was immunoSEQ multiplex PCR. D and trimming come from the DNA, and the V and J calls and clone size come from that table. The sample carries about 250,000 clones, over 75% recorded once. Participants spanned ages about 18 to 100 years and resided in roughly 26 US areas. This clone was observed a few times. Germline V gene lookup returns CDR1 MNHEY and CDR2 SVGEGT. After removal of 5 bases from V and 7 bases from J, the junction contained 11 bases not matched to a gene. The CDR3 loop spans 15 amino acids.

The chain recombines TRBV6-2 or TRBV6-3 with TRBJ1-5, with TRBD1 identical over 7 bases. Input material: PBMCs or T cells enriched from blood (not recorded which). This sequence was found in a woman aged 50 to 65 with acute COVID-19. CDR3 protein: CASSRGTATGQPQHF. For the CDR3, the DNA is TGTGCCAGCAGTCGCGGGACAGCCACGGGCCAGCCCCAGCATTTT.